The clone carrying this T cell receptor beta chain was observed a few times. The antigen is unknown. Unique molecular identifiers tagged the TCR beta cDNA libraries. TCRdb ran MiXCR on the PCR reads and lists one entry per CDR3 protein. The sample comprises approximately 730,000 distinct CDR3 sequences, around 46% of which are singletons, and roughly 4.5% rests with the top ten. The data belong to a study of post-analysis software for immune sequencing data. The wider study: There were relapsing-remitting, secondary progressive and progressive-relapsing multiple sclerosis among the disease courses included. Study observations and caveats: For normalized Chao1 diversity, multiple sclerosis patients scored significantly lower than controls did. Samples from a shared batch, those prepared together, strongly co-clustered by F measure.

Sample: blood. This sequence originates from a girl aged 10 to 17 with multiple sclerosis.

For the CDR3, the DNA is TGCGCCAGCAGCCTTACCCCACAGGGTGCGGCTTTCAATGAGCAGTTCTTC. It encodes CASSLTPQGAAFNEQFF. The chain links TRBV5-1 to TRBJ2-1; D possibly corresponds to TRBD1 (6 bases). CDR1 SGHRS and CDR2 YFSETQ come from the germline V gene. This CDR3 is built from 17 residues. The V end lost 4 bases, the J end lost 6 bases, and 23 bases lay between the germline ends. Full variable domain (outside the CDR3, taken from reference TRBV5-1 and TRBJ2-1): KAGVTQTPRYLIKTRGQQVTLSCSPISGHRSVSWYQQTPGQGLQFLFEYFSETQRNKGNFPGRFSGRQFSNSRSEMNVSTLELGDSALYLCASSLTPQGAAFNEQFFGPGTRLTVL.